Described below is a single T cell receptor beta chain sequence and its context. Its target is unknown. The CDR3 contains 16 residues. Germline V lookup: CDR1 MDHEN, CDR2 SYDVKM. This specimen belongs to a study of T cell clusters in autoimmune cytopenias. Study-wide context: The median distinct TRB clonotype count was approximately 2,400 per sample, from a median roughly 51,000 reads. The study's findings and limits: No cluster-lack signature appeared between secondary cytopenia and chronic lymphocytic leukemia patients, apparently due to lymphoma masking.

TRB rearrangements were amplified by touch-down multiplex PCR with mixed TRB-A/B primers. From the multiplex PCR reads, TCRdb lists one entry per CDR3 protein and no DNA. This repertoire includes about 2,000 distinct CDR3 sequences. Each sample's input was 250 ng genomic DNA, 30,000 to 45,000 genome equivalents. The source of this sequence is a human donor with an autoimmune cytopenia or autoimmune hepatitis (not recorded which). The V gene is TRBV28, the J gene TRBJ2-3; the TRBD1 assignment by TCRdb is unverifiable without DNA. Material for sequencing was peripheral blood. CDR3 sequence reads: CASSLGTGQGTDTQYF.